This T cell receptor (beta chain) was sequenced in a study of T-cell memory formation after mild COVID-19 listed by TCRdb under 2021. For context, the study as a whole: TCR sequence clusters from the two donors were largely donor specific. Two young, previously healthy adult volunteers, one female and one male, were included in the cohort. Longitudinal TCRalpha and TCRbeta repertoire sequencing tracked T-cell clones expanding and contracting after mild COVID-19 in a couple of donors.

CDR3 length: 16 amino acids, cysteine to phenylalanine. The DNA shown is the 48-base CDR3, in frame from base 1. The V and J ends are trimmed by 2 bases and 2 bases, leaving 13 bases between them. The germline V gene encodes CDR1 MNHNS and CDR2 SASEGT. TCRdb names Illumina NovaSeq 6000 as the instrument used. Using 5'RACE with constant-segment primers, TCRalpha and TCRbeta cDNA libraries were constructed, with sample barcodes and unique molecular identifiers added in the process. Trizol reagent was used to extract RNA from every sample. Amplification of the libraries took two PCR steps, and the second step added a second sample barcode plus Illumina TruSeq adapters. Sequencing of the libraries was done on an Illumina NovaSeq, producing 2 x 150 bp paired-end reads. The authors' analysis ran thus. Demultiplexing of reads and collapsing into UMI-guided consensus sequences were performed with migec v1.2.7. Using mixcr v2.1.11, UMI consensuses were aligned to TRA and TRB V and J templates and then assembled into clonotypes. A clonotype was counted as expanded or contracted only if both edgeR and NoisET called the change significant, with noise models trained on biological replicates. edgeR calls used a false discovery rate-adjusted p below 0.01 and a log2 fold-change threshold of 1. As an exploratory analysis of dynamics, max-normalized trajectories of the 1000 most abundant clonotypes were examined with PCA combined with hierarchical clustering. Separately sequenced CD4+ and CD8+ repertoires were used to assign a CD4 or CD8 phenotype to each responding clone. The public reads were quality trimmed at Q25 with fastp and then assembled into clones with MiXCR by TCRdb, keeping productive beta chains. CDR3 protein duplicates are merged, each entry listing the most common genes and DNA. None of the V and J calls come from the authors' own analysis; TCRdb made them. Across this sample there are 200,000 to 250,000 distinct CDR3 sequences, with 15% seen only once. 2.1% of the sample belongs to the ten largest clones.

About this clonotype: The antigen it binds to is not known. One base away there is no much larger clone; base qualities are not given.

Ficoll-Paque density gradient centrifugation was used to isolate PBMCs. General findings and caveats noted by the study authors: The study covered only a couple of mild cases, and larger cohorts including severe cases with pre-infection samples were considered necessary. Some responding clones were detected in pre-infection memory, suggesting pre-existing cross-reactive memory T cells joined the SARS-CoV-2 response. Contracting CD4+ clones were located mainly in the CM and EM memory subsets, whereas CD8+ clones were found to be enriched in EMRA. SARS-CoV-2 specificity was not confirmed for the second-wave clones peaking on day 37. From day 15 to 85, contracting clones showed balanced CD4/CD8 phenotypes, whereas a second wave of clones that expanded from day 15 to 37 leaned towards CD4+.

This clonotype was sampled from an adult woman who had mild COVID-19 (a few samples of this study predate the infection). The sample titles of this study are shuffled in the database, so cell type and time point are left out; the donor was told from shared clones. Sequencing input: PBMCs or a T cell subset sorted from them (not recorded which). In this chain, TRBV6-1 is recombined with TRBJ1-3; the D gene remains uncertain. The DNA reads as follows: TGTGCCAGCAGTGAATTTGACAATGGGGCTGGAAACACCATATATTTT. The translation is CASSEFDNGAGNTIYF.